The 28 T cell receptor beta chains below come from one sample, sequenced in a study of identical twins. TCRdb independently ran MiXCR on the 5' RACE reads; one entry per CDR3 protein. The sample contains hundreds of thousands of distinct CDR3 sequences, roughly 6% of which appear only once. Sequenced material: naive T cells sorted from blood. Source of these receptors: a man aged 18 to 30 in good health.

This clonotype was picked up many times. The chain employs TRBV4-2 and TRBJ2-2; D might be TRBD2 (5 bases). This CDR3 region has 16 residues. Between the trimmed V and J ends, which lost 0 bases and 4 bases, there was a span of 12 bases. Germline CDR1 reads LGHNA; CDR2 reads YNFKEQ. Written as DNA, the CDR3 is TGTGCCAGCAGCCAAGATAGCACGGCGGGCACCGGGGAGCTGTTTTTT. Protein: CASSQDSTAGTGELFF.

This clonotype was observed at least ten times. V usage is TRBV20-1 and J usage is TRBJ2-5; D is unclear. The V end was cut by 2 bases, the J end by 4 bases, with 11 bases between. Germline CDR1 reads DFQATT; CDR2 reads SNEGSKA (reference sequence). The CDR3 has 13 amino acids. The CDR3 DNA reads TGCAGTGCTAGAAGTTCGGGCAGAGAGACCCAGTACTTC. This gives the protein CSARSSGRETQYF.

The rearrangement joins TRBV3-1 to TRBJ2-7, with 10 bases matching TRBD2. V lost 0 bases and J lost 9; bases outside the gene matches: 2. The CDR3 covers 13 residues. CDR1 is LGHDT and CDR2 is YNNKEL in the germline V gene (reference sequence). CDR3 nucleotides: TGTGCCAGCAGCCAAGATCTAGCGGGGGCGCAGTACTTC. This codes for CASSQDLAGAQYF.

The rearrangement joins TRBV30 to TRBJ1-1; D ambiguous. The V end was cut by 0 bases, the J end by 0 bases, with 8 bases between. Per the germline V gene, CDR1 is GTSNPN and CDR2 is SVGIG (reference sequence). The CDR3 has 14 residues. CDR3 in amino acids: CAWSVIELNTEAFF. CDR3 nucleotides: TGTGCCTGGAGTGTAATCGAGTTGAACACTGAAGCTTTCTTT.

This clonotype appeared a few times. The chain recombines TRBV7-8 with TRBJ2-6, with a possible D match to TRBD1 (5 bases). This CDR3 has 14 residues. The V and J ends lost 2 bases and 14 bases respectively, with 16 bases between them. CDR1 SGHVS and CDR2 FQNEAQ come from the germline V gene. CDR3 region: CASSLRGFPTLLTF. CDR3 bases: TGTGCCAGCAGCTTAAGGGGTTTCCCCACTCTCCTGACTTTC.

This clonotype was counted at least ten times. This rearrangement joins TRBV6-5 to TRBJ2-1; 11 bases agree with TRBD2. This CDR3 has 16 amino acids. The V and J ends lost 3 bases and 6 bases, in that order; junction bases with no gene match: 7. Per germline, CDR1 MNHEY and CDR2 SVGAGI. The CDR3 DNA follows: TGTGCCAGCAGTTATTCCTGGCTAGCGGGGGGCAATGAGCAGTTCTTC. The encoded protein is CASSYSWLAGGNEQFF.

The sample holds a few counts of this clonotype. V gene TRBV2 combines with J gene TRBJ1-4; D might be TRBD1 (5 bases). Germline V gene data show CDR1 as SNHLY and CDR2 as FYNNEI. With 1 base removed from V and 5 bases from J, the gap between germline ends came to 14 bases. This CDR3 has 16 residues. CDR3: CASSEGGGAENEKLFF. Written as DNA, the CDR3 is TGTGCCAGCAGTGAAGGAGGAGGGGCAGAGAATGAAAAACTGTTTTTT.

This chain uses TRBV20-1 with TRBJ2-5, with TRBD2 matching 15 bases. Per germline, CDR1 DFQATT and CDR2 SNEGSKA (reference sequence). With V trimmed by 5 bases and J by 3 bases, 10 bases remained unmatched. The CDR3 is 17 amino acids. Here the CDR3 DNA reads TGCAGTGCTTGTGAGGGACTAGCGGGAGGATGGGAAGAGACCCAGTACTTC. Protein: CSACEGLAGGWEETQYF.

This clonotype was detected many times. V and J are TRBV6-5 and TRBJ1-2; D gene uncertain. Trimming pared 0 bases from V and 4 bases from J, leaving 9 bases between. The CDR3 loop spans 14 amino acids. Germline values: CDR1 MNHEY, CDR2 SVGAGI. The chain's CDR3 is CASSYSKGSYGYTF. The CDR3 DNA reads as TGTGCCAGCAGTTACTCGAAGGGCAGCTATGGCTACACCTTC.

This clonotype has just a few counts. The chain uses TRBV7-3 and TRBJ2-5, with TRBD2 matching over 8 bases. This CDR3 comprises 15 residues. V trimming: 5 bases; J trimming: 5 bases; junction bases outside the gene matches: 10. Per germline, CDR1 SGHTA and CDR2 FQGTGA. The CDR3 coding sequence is TGTGCCAGCAGCATTGGACTAGCATACGGGGAGACCCAGTACTTC. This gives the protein CASSIGLAYGETQYF.

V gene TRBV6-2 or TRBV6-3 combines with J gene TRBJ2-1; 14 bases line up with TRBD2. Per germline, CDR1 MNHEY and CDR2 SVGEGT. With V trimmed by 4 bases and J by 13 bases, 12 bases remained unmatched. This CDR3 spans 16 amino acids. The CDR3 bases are TGTGCCAGCAGTTCCTCCTTGACTAGCGGGAGGGCCGAACAGTTCTTC. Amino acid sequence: CASSSSLTSGRAEQFF.

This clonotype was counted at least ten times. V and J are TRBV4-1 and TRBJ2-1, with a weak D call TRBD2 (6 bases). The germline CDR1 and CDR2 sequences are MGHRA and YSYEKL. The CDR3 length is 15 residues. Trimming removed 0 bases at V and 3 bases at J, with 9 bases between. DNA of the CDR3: TGCGCCAGCAGCCAAGACTTCGGGGGCTACAATGAGCAGTTCTTC. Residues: CASSQDFGGYNEQFF.

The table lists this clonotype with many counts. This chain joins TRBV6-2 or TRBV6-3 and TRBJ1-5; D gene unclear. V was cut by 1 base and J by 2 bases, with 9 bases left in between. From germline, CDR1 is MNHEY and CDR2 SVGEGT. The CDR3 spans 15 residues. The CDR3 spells CASSYLGGGNQPQHF. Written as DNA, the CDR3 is TGTGCCAGCAGTTACTTGGGCGGAGGCAATCAGCCCCAGCATTTT.

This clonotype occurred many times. CDR3 in DNA: TGTGCCAGCAGCTTGGACTGGAATGAGCAGTTCTTC. Translated, it gives CASSLDWNEQFF. The chain couples TRBV12-3 or TRBV12-4 to TRBJ2-1, with D perhaps matching TRBD2 (5 bases). This CDR3 has 12 amino acids. V lost 6 bases and J lost 7, with 10 bases in between.

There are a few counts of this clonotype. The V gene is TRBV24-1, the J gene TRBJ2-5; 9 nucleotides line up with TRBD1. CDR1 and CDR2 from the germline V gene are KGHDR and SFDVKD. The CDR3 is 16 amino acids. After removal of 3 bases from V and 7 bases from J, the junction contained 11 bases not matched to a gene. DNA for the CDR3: TGTGCCACCAGTGATCGCCGGGACAGGGACGGGCTGACCCAGTACTTC. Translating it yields CATSDRRDRDGLTQYF.

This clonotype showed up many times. The CDR3 region has the DNA TGCAGTGCTAGAGATATGGCGGGAGCGGCGGAGACCCAGTACTTC. Translation: CSARDMAGAAETQYF. The chain couples TRBV20-1 to TRBJ2-5, with 7 bases identical to TRBD2. This CDR3 is built from 15 residues. Looked up from germline, CDR1 is DFQATT and CDR2 is SNEGSKA (reference sequence). The V gene end was trimmed by 0 bases and the J gene end by 5 bases; junction bases not matched to a gene: 9.

CDR3 amino acids: CASRKTGPRYEQYV. The CDR3 DNA reads TGTGCCAGCAGGAAAACGGGACCCAGGTACGAGCAGTACGTC. The chain employs TRBV12-3 or TRBV12-4 and TRBJ2-7; D is tentatively TRBD1 or TRBD2 (5 bases each). CDR3 length: 14 amino acids. Trimming pared 6 bases from V and 4 bases from J, leaving 16 bases between.

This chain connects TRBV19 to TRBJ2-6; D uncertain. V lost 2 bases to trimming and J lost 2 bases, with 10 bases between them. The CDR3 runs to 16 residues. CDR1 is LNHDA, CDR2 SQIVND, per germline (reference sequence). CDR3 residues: CASSIRVGAGANVLTF. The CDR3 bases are TGTGCCAGTAGTATACGGGTAGGAGCTGGGGCCAACGTCCTGACTTTC.

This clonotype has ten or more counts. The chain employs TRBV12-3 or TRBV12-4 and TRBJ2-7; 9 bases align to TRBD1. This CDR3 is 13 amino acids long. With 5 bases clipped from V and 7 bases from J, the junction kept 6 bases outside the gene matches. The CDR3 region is CASSRWTGEEQYV. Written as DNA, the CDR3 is TGTGCCAGCAGTAGATGGACAGGGGAGGAGCAGTACGTC.

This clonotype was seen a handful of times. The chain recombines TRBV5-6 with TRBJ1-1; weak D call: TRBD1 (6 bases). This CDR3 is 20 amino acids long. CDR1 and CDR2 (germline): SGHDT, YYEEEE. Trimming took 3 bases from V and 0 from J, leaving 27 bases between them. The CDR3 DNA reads TGTGCCAGCAGCTCCCCTCTCCACGCCGACAGGTCATCGATGAACACTGAAGCTTTCTTT. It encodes CASSSPLHADRSSMNTEAFF.

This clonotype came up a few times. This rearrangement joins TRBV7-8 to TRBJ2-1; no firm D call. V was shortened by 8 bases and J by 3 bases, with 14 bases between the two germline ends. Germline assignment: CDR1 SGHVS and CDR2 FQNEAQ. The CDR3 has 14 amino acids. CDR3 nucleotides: TGTGCCAGCCAACCCATCGGAGACTACAATGAGCAGTTCTTC. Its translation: CASQPIGDYNEQFF.

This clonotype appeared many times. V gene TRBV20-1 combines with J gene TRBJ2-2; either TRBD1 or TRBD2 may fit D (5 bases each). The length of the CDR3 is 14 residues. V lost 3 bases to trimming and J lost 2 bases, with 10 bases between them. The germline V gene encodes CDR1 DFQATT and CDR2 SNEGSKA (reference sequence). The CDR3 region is CSASPGTNTGELFF. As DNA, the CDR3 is TGCAGTGCTAGTCCCGGGACCAACACCGGGGAGCTGTTTTTT.

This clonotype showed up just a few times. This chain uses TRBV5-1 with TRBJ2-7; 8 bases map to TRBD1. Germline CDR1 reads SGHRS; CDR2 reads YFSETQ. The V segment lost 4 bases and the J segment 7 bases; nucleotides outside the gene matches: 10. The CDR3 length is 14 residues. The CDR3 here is CASSRPGQGVEQYF. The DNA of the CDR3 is TGCGCCAGCAGCCGCCCTGGACAGGGCGTAGAGCAGTACTTC.

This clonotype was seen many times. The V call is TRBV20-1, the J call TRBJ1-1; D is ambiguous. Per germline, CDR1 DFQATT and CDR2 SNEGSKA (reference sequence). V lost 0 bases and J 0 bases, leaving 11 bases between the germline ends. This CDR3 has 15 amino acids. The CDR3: CSAREGKSLNTEAFF. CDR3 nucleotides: TGCAGTGCTAGAGAAGGTAAAAGTCTGAACACTGAAGCTTTCTTT.

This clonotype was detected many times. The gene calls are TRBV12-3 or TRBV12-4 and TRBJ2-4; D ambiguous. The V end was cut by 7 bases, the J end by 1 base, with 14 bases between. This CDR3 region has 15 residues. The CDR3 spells CASNRSPLAKNIQYF. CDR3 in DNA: TGTGCCAGCAACCGATCGCCGCTTGCCAAAAACATTCAGTACTTC.

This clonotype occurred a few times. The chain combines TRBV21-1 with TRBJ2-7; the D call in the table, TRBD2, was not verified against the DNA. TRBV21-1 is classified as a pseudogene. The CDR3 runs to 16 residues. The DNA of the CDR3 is TGTGCCAGCAGCAATCCCTCGGGAGGGCCTTGGTACGAGCAGTACTTC. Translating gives CASSNPSGGPWYEQYF.

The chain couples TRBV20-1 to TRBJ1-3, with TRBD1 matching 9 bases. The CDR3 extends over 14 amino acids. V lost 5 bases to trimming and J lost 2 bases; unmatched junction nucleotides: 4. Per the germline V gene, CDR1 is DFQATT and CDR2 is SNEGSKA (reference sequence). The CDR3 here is CSAENRGPGNTIYF. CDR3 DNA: TGCAGTGCTGAAAACAGGGGGCCTGGAAACACCATATATTTT.

The CDR3 is CATSDLSYRGPWKQETQYF. DNA for the CDR3: TGTGCCACCAGTGATTTAAGTTACAGGGGCCCCTGGAAGCAAGAGACCCAGTACTTC. The gene calls are TRBV24-1 and TRBJ2-5; 7 positions match TRBD1. V lost 1 base, J lost 2 bases, and 15 bases stayed unmatched. In germline, CDR1 is KGHDR, CDR2 SFDVKD. The CDR3 is 19 residues long.